In its sample, the clone carrying this T cell receptor (beta chain) was seen a few times. Antigen unknown. It was RNA transcripts that yielded the amplified TCR beta CDR3 regions. First-round RT-PCR of the TCR CDR3 relied on the HTBI primer set. TCRdb ran MiXCR on the multiplex PCR reads and lists one entry per CDR3 protein. There are hundreds of thousands of distinct CDR3 sequences in the sample; approximately 19% occur only once, and around 15% lies in the top ten. Patients with uncontrolled infections, other autoimmune diseases, pregnancy or lactation were excluded. The blood sample was taken at first hyperthyroidism diagnosis, before any ophthalmopathy symptoms. Out of roughly 10 ml of fresh peripheral blood came the PBMCs. V dropped 6 bases and J dropped 5; count of bases not matched to a gene: 13. This CDR3 has 17 residues. This sample stems from a study of T cells in Graves' hyperthyroidism and ophthalmopathy. Findings and limits, study-wide: The blood repertoire included most of the expanded thyroid clonotypes above 0.001.

The clonotype was recovered from a woman aged 45-65 years with Graves' hyperthyroidism that later progressed to Graves' ophthalmopathy. Sequencing used blood. The chain recombines TRBV12-3 or TRBV12-4 with TRBJ1-6, with 7 bases that match TRBD1. The DNA of the CDR3 is TGTGCCAGCAGCTTTACTGGGGGGACAGCAGATAATTCACCCCTCCACTTT. Residues: CASSFTGGTADNSPLHF.